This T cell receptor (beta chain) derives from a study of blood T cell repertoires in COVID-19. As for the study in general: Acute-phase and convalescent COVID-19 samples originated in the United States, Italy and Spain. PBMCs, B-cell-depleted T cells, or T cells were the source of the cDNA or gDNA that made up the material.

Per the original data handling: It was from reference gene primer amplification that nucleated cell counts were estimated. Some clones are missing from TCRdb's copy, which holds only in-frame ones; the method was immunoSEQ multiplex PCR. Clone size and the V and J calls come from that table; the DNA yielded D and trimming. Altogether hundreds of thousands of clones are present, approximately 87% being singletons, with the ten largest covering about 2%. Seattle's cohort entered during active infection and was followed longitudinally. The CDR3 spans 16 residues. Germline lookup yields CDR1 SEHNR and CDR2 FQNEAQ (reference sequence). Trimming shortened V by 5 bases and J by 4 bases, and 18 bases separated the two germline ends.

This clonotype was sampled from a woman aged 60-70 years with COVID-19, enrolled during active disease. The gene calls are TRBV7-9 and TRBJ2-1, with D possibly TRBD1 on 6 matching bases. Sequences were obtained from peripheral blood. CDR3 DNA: TGTGCCAGCAGCGAGAGGCCCAGGACAGATTACAATGAGCAGTTCTTC. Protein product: CASSERPRTDYNEQFF.